This TCR beta chain originates from a study of T-cell reconstitution after alpha-beta-depleted transplantation in children. In germline, CDR1 is MRHNA, CDR2 SNTAGT. Unmatched junction bases numbered 5, after V lost 6 bases and J lost 10 bases. This CDR3 has 13 residues. As it was prepared, the TCRbeta library received unique molecular identifiers. TCRdb re-analysed the PCR reads in MiXCR, keeping a single row per CDR3 protein. The profile shows 230,000 or so distinct CDR3 sequences, around 8.9% of them singletons. This clonotype originated in a human donor who donated a stem cell graft to a child with SCID. The chain joins TRBV6-4 to TRBJ1-6; 8 bases align to TRBD1. Sample: PBMCs from the stem cell graft donor, taken from the stem cell graft. Written as DNA, the CDR3 is TGTGCCAGCAGCACGGACAGGGAATCACCCCTCCACTTT. Amino acids: CASSTDRESPLHF.